The 26 T cell receptor beta chains reported below all come from one sample, sequenced in a study of identical twins. TCRdb re-derived calls from the 5' RACE reads in MiXCR, one entry per CDR3 protein. The sample has around 280,000 distinct CDR3 sequences, under 9% seen once. This same sample was also taken into another study, of yellow fever vaccine responses in identical twins.

Sequenced: memory (CD45RO+) T cells sorted from blood. These TCRs come from a woman in her late teens or twenties in good health.

V usage is TRBV6-1 and J usage is TRBJ2-1; TRBD2 matches at 9 bases. The CDR3 has 21 residues. Trimming at V came to 3 bases and at J to 9 bases, leaving 27 bases not matched to a gene. Per germline, CDR1 MNHNS and CDR2 SASEGT. This CDR3 reads CASSDSRASGIQVARLTEQFF. The CDR3 region has the DNA TGTGCCAGCAGTGATAGTAGAGCTAGCGGGATACAGGTGGCGCGGTTGACTGAGCAGTTCTTC.

This clonotype has only a few counts. This rearrangement joins TRBV19 to TRBJ2-1; weak D call: TRBD2 (6 bases). Germline loops: CDR1 LNHDA, CDR2 SQIVND (reference sequence). The CDR3 spans 16 residues. The V end lost 2 bases, the J end lost 4 bases, and 15 bases lay between the germline ends. The chain's CDR3 is CASSIRSAGIYNEQFF. The CDR3 coding sequence is TGTGCCAGTAGTATAAGGTCAGCGGGTATTTACAATGAGCAGTTCTTC. The whole variable domain, remainder taken from reference TRBV19 and TRBJ2-1, is DGGITQSPKYLFRKEGQNVTLSCEQNLNHDAMYWYRQDPGQGLRLIYYSQIVNDFQKGDIAEGYSVSREKKESFPLTVTSAQKNPTAFYLCASSIRSAGIYNEQFFGPGTRLTVL.

A few counts support this clonotype. The gene calls are TRBV5-6 and TRBJ2-6, with D perhaps assigned TRBD1 or TRBD2 (5 bases each). Germline V gene lookup returns CDR1 SGHDT and CDR2 YYEEEE. There are 19 residues in the CDR3. V lost 4 bases to trimming and J lost 0 bases, with 20 bases between them. The CDR3 protein is CASSLIRDGRYSGANVLTF. The DNA for the CDR3 is TGTGCCAGCAGCCTAATCCGGGACGGACGATACTCTGGGGCCAACGTCCTGACTTTC. The full variable domain, rest sourced from reference TRBV5-6 and TRBJ2-6, is DAGVTQSPTHLIKTRGQQVTLRCSPKSGHDTVSWYQQALGQGPQFIFQYYEEEERQRGNFPDRFSGHQFPNYSSELNVNALLLGDSALYLCASSLIRDGRYSGANVLTFGAGSRLTVL.

The chain employs TRBV15 and TRBJ1-5; D is undetermined. In germline, CDR1 is LNHNV, CDR2 YYDKDF (reference sequence). The V end lost 0 bases, the J end lost 4 bases, and 4 bases lay between the germline ends. The CDR3 is 13 residues long. CDR3 nucleotides: TGTGCCACCAGCAGAGATTTAAATCAGCCCCAGCATTTT. This sequence encodes CATSRDLNQPQHF.

The sample holds many counts of this clonotype. The CDR3 reads CASSTLRAGGTGGYTF. CDR3 in DNA: TGTGCCAGCAGTACATTAAGGGCCGGCGGAACCGGGGGCTACACCTTC. This chain links TRBV12-3 or TRBV12-4 with TRBJ1-2; unclear D gene. V was trimmed by 5 bases and J by 8 bases, leaving 24 bases between them. The CDR3 sequence is 16 residues long.

This sequence joins TRBV6-1 and TRBJ2-5; 8 bases are shared with TRBD2. Germline V gene lookup returns CDR1 MNHNS and CDR2 SASEGT. V was pared by 6 bases and J by 0 bases, with 9 bases of the junction left unmatched. The CDR3 contains 16 residues. DNA of the CDR3: TGTGCCAGCAGGCGGTATGGCGGGGGGTACCAAGAGACCCAGTACTTC. Its protein is CASRRYGGGYQETQYF.

Many counts were recorded for this clonotype. At one end the junction does not follow the germline gene, possibly because of a read error. The V gene is TRBV5-1, the J gene TRBJ2-1; TRBD2 agrees at 7 bases. CDR3 length: 16 residues. CDR1 and CDR2 from the germline V gene are SGHRS and YFSETQ. CDR3 region: CASSAGLTSGYSEQFF. In nucleotides, the CDR3 is TGCGCCAGCAGCGCGGGACTAACCTCGGGGTACAGTGAGCAGTTCTTC. Drawing the rest from reference TRBV5-1 and TRBJ2-1, the complete variable domain is KAGVTQTPRYLIKTRGQQVTLSCSPISGHRSVSWYQQTPGQGLQFLFEYFSETQRNKGNFPGRFSGRQFSNSRSEMNVSTLELGDSALYLCASSAGLTSGYSEQFFGPGTRLTVL.

This clonotype was counted only a few times. The chain recombines TRBV11-2 with TRBJ2-1; D not resolved. Trimming took 0 bases from V and 0 from J, leaving 15 bases between them. In germline, CDR1 is SGHAT, CDR2 FQNNGV. The length of the CDR3 is 18 residues. The DNA of the CDR3 is TGTGCCAGCAGCTTAGATCCCAGACTGAGCCGCTCCTACAATGAGCAGTTCTTC. Translation gives CASSLDPRLSRSYNEQFF. Based on the CDR3 plus reference TRBV11-2 and TRBJ2-1, the full variable domain is EAGVAQSPRYKIIEKRQSVAFWCNPISGHATLYWYQQILGQGPKLLIQFQNNGVVDDSQLPKDRFSAERLKGVDSTLKIQPAKLEDSAVYLCASSLDPRLSRSYNEQFFGPGTRLTVL.

The chain links TRBV10-1 to TRBJ2-5; 9 bases are a match to TRBD2. J gave up 5 bases and V 6 bases, and 7 bases lay outside the gene matches. The CDR3 spans 14 residues. CDR1 and CDR2 (germline): WNHNN, SYGVQD (reference sequence). CDR3 loop: CASSVAGAVETQYF. CDR3 coding DNA: TGCGCCAGCAGCGTAGCGGGAGCGGTGGAGACCCAGTACTTC.

CDR3 DNA: TGTGCCATTTCGGACACGAACACCGGGGAGCTGTTTTTT. Residues: CAISDTNTGELFF. The chain employs TRBV28 and TRBJ2-2, with D tentatively TRBD1 (5 bases). The CDR3 consists of 13 residues. Germline V gives CDR1 MDHEN, CDR2 SYDVKM. Trimming removed 10 bases at V and 0 bases at J, with 9 bases between.

This chain links TRBV27 with TRBJ2-2; D gene ambiguous. This CDR3 has 16 amino acids. Trimming removed 3 bases at V and 0 bases at J, with 11 bases between. Germline V gene sequence: CDR1 MNHEY, CDR2 SMNVEV (reference sequence). Written as DNA, the CDR3 is TGTGCCAGCAGTTTCGGGTACAGATCGAACACCGGGGAGCTGTTTTTT. This encodes CASSFGYRSNTGELFF.

This clonotype was observed a handful of times. The chain carries TRBV7-9 and TRBJ1-5; TRBD1 is a possible D gene (5 bases). This CDR3 comprises 14 residues. Germline values: CDR1 SEHNR, CDR2 FQNEAQ (reference sequence). The ends were cut back, 5 bases at V and 7 bases at J, with 15 bases in the middle. CDR3 sequence reads: CASSQGEARQPQHF. CDR3 sequence (DNA): TGTGCCAGCAGCCAAGGGGAAGCCCGGCAGCCCCAGCATTTT.

This clonotype was recorded at least ten times. The rearrangement links TRBV3-1 to TRBJ2-3; D is uncertain. V was cut by 4 bases and J by 4 bases, with 12 bases left in between. The CDR3 loop spans 14 amino acids. The germline CDR1 and CDR2 sequences are LGHDT and YNNKEL (reference sequence). The chain's CDR3 is CASSPVARSDTQYF. CDR3 DNA sequence: TGTGCCAGCAGCCCCGTGGCTAGATCAGATACGCAGTATTTT.

This clonotype has more than one count but fewer than ten. The chain has TRBV5-1 and TRBJ2-2; D remains ambiguous. The V gene's germline CDR1 is SGHRS and CDR2 YFSETQ. This CDR3 is built from 15 residues. V was trimmed by 0 bases and J by 8 bases, leaving 14 bases between them. In DNA form, the CDR3 reads TGCGCCAGCAGCTTGGACCCAGGACGGACGGGGGAGCTGTTTTTT. Encoded protein: CASSLDPGRTGELFF.

The J gene is TRBJ2-7, the V gene TRBV2; 8 bases map to TRBD1. The trim removed 0 bases at V and 2 bases at J, leaving 12 bases unmatched. The CDR3 has 18 amino acids. In germline, CDR1 is SNHLY, CDR2 FYNNEI. CDR3 loop: CASSEAGRQGRATYEQYF. CDR3 nucleotide sequence: TGTGCCAGCAGTGAAGCAGGAAGACAGGGGAGAGCAACCTACGAGCAGTACTTC.

This clonotype was counted a few times. A much larger clone differs from this one at a single base, so this may be a read error. The rearrangement links TRBV7-2 to TRBJ2-1; a weak D match, TRBD1 (7 bases). CDR1 is SGHTA and CDR2 is FQGNSA in the germline V gene. There are 12 residues in the CDR3. Trimming removed 5 bases at V and 10 bases at J, with 12 bases between. For the CDR3, the DNA is TGTGCCAGCAGCCAGGGGGGAAGAGAGCAGTTCTTC. This encodes CASSQGGREQFF. The complete variable domain, with remaining parts taken from reference TRBV7-2 and TRBJ2-1, reads GAGVSQSPSNKVTEKGKDVELRCDPISGHTALYWYRQSLGQGLEFLIYFQGNSAPDKSGLPSDRFSAERTGGSVSTLTIQRTQQEDSAVYLCASSQGGREQFFGPGTRLTVL.

This clonotype was seen many times. The gene calls are TRBV12-3 or TRBV12-4 and TRBJ1-2, with 7 bases identical to TRBD1. CDR3 length equals 13 residues. Germline trimming cut 5 bases from V and 7 bases from J; bases unmatched to any gene: 7. This CDR3 is CASSPDRRGGYTF. CDR3 sequence (DNA): TGTGCCAGCAGTCCGGACAGGCGGGGTGGCTACACCTTC.

This clonotype has ten or more counts. This CDR3 is CASSQDTAGAYNEQFF. As DNA, the CDR3 is TGTGCCAGCAGCCAAGATACGGCGGGAGCATACAATGAGCAGTTCTTC. The chain uses TRBV4-2 and TRBJ2-1; 7 bases line up with TRBD2. Trimming took 0 bases from V and 4 from J; bases not matched to a gene: 6. The germline CDR1 and CDR2 sequences are LGHNA and YNFKEQ. The CDR3 is made up of 16 amino acids.

This clonotype was observed at least ten times. The CDR3 protein is CASSQDWVSSPGGRTDTQYF. The CDR3 DNA is TGTGCCAGCAGCCAAGATTGGGTATCCTCCCCCGGCGGCCGCACAGATACGCAGTATTTT. This chain connects TRBV4-2 to TRBJ2-3; no clear D. The V end was cut by 0 bases, the J end by 1 base, with 23 bases between. Germline V gene lookup returns CDR1 LGHNA and CDR2 YNFKEQ. This CDR3 region has 20 residues.

CDR3 coding DNA: TGTGCCAGCAGCTCAGGTTGGGGGAACACTGAAGCTTTCTTT. Translated: CASSSGWGNTEAFF. The chain links TRBV7-2 to TRBJ1-1; D uncertain. V shed 4 bases and J shed 1 base, with 10 bases lying between them. This CDR3 is 14 amino acids long. Per germline, CDR1 SGHTA and CDR2 FQGNSA.

This clonotype turned up a few times. The DNA for the CDR3 is TGTGCCAGCAGAACCGGGACAGTGGGGTCGTACGAGCAGTACTTC. This translates into CASRTGTVGSYEQYF. This chain connects TRBV28 to TRBJ2-7, with 7 nucleotides matching TRBD1. Germline trimming cut 6 bases from V and 4 bases from J; bases unmatched to any gene: 12. Germline values: CDR1 MDHEN, CDR2 SYDVKM. CDR3 length: 15 amino acids.

This clonotype turned up a few times. V and J are TRBV20-1 and TRBJ1-2; 8 nucleotides line up with TRBD1. Germline V lookup: CDR1 DFQATT, CDR2 SNEGSKA (reference sequence). The J segment lost 9 bases and the V segment lost 6 bases, leaving 12 bases of the junction unmatched. CDR3 length equals 13 residues. CDR3 sequence reads: CSAFLGQVNRYTF. As DNA, the CDR3 is TGCAGTGCCTTTCTGGGACAGGTTAATCGCTACACCTTC.

This clonotype occurred a few times. The chain links TRBV6-4 to TRBJ2-3; 11 nucleotides agree with TRBD2. Germline CDR1 reads MRHNA; CDR2 reads SNTAGT. Germline trimming cut 10 bases from V and 3 bases from J; bases unmatched to any gene: 9. This CDR3 has 15 residues. This chain's CDR3 is CATSSSGGTTDTQYF. As DNA, the CDR3 is TGTGCCACCTCGTCTAGCGGGGGGACAACAGATACGCAGTATTTT.

The sample holds one count of this clonotype. The chain combines TRBV11-2 with TRBJ2-1; D gene uncertain. From germline, CDR1 is SGHAT and CDR2 FQNNGV. The germline V and J ends were trimmed by 6 bases and 7 bases, with 7 bases remaining between them. This CDR3 comprises 11 residues. This chain's CDR3 is CASRYMNEQFF. The CDR3 DNA is TGTGCCAGCAGGTATATGAATGAGCAGTTCTTC. Full variable domain (missing parts from reference TRBV11-2 and TRBJ2-1): EAGVAQSPRYKIIEKRQSVAFWCNPISGHATLYWYQQILGQGPKLLIQFQNNGVVDDSQLPKDRFSAERLKGVDSTLKIQPAKLEDSAVYLCASRYMNEQFFGPGTRLTVL.

The rearrangement uses TRBV7-9 and TRBJ2-5; TRBD2 might be the D (5 bases). The CDR3 spans 13 residues. Trimming removed 1 base at V and 10 bases at J, with 13 bases between. CDR1 and CDR2 (germline): SEHNR, FQNEAQ (reference sequence). CDR3 coding DNA: TGTGCCAGCAGCTTAGAAAGAGGGAAGAACCAGTACTTC. Protein sequence: CASSLERGKNQYF.

This clonotype has just a few counts. The chain carries TRBV5-5 and TRBJ2-1, with 9 bases matching TRBD2. The CDR3 is 16 residues long. With V trimmed by 4 bases and J by 1 base, 6 bases remained unmatched. CDR1 and CDR2 from the germline V gene are SGHKS and YYEKEE (reference sequence). CDR3 region: CASSPGLAQSYNEQFF. Written as DNA, the CDR3 is TGTGCCAGCAGCCCCGGACTAGCGCAATCCTACAATGAGCAGTTCTTC.